This entry describes one TCR beta chain. Its target is not known. Primers included in the PCR were 60 Vbeta and 13 Jbeta primers. Data came from immunoSEQ multiplex PCR; TCRdb stores just in-frame clones and leaves some out. The sample holds about 170,000 clones, roughly four fifths seen once. This sample was taken from a study of cytomegalovirus exposure and HLA in healthy donors. The wider study: From HLA-typed donors, an early data release held approximately 85 million unique TCRs. Whole-study findings and limits: Association of 15,000 to 20,000 TCR beta sequences with HLA alleles was found at 0.05 false discovery rate in a later analysis. It was around 160 TCR beta chains that were listed as cytomegalovirus-associated. A classifier reportedly called cytomegalovirus status with high sensitivity and specificity.

This TCR derives from a female donor in good health and CMV-seronegative. The sequenced material came from PBMCs.

CDR3 protein: CASRRTSGRAEQYF. The CDR3 region has the DNA TGTGCCAGCAGACGAACTAGCGGGAGGGCCGAGCAGTACTTC. The rearrangement joins TRBV6-5 to TRBJ2-7; 13 positions match TRBD2. The V gene's germline CDR1 is MNHEY and CDR2 SVGAGI. After removal of 6 bases from V and 6 bases from J, the junction contained 5 bases not matched to a gene. This CDR3 is 14 amino acids long.